Described below is a single TCR beta chain sequence and its context. Its antigen remains unidentified. No base quality values were provided; no much bigger clone lies one nucleotide off. This entry belongs to a study of PD-L1 blockade in urothelial cancer (dated 2017 in TCRdb). General notes on the study: Every patient began therapy in about 2014 and was given atezolizumab 1,200 mg intravenously every 3 weeks. A median of about 140,000 T cells and fewer than 85,000 unique TCRs was obtained from blood samples, and a median clonality of approximately 0.086 was observed. Durable clinical benefit was defined as progression-free survival longer than 6 months, and TCR features were also tested against progression-free and overall survival. In the same patients, whole exome sequencing and RNA sequencing of pretreatment tumors were performed in addition to TCR sequencing. Patients had an ECOG performance status of 0 or 1 and had received between 0 and 3 prior chemotherapy regimens. About 90% of the 29 patients were males with bladder-origin urothelial cancer, and about 65% of the 29 reported a prior smoking history. Blood samples were analyzed 3 weeks after the start of treatment (second dose) and 6 weeks after the start of treatment. Pretreatment blood TCR-seq was available for about 28 patients, at least one posttreatment blood collection was obtained for some 24 patients, and tumor TCR-seq was available for some 24 patients. The study, an exploratory multi-omic analysis, examined somatic, immune and clinical correlates of response to PD-L1 blockade with atezolizumab in urothelial cancer. Pretreatment tumor samples, along with matched peripheral blood serially collected before and after atezolizumab treatment, were subjected to TCR sequencing. Nine patients achieved durable clinical benefit and approximately 20 did not.

The CDR3 goes from the cysteine to the phenylalanine over 15 residues. The sequence is cut down to CDR3 DNA, 45 bases in frame from base 1. V and J are trimmed by 0 bases and 9 bases, and the gene matches miss 4 bases of the junction. The CDR1 and CDR2 encoded by the germline V gene are MGHDK and SYGVNS. Explained via the paper, the time point label denotes: pretreatment peripheral blood. A cohort of approximately 30 patients with locally advanced or metastatic urothelial carcinoma, treated at Memorial Sloan Kettering on a trial protocol, was included. Peripheral blood mononuclear cells were collected pretreatment and during treatment, at between 1 and 8 total time points per patient. The Qiagen DNeasy Blood extraction kit was used to purify genomic DNA from total PBMCs and tumor samples. PBMCs were collected pretreatment and during treatment, and were isolated and stored as previously described.

Synthetic TCR analog templates were spiked into each PCR to estimate absolute template abundance from read counts. The immunoSEQ assay used bias-controlled V and J gene primers to amplify TCRbeta CDR3 regions from genomic DNA. Sequencing of rearranged TCRbeta segments was done at approximately 20X coverage. The study's processing was this. Clustering was used to correct sequencing errors, and CDR3s were annotated against IMGT so that V, D and J genes could be assigned. Only productive TCRbeta rearrangements were used in downstream analyses, excluding out-of-frame or stop-codon sequences. Clonality was calculated as one minus the Shannon entropy normalized by the log of the number of unique productive sequences. Clones differing between time points or between blood and tumor were identified using Fisher's exact test with Benjamini-Hochberg correction, with an adjusted p below 0.01 applied as the threshold. What TCRdb holds here is the immuneACCESS table cut down to in-frame rearrangements. Part of the clones is not present; checked against another copy, under half of the missing clones reflect an unresolved V gene, and the others are unexplained. For V, J and clone size, that table is used; D and trimming come from the DNA. In all, the sample holds roughly 63,000 clones, and roughly four fifths of those were seen once. The ten largest clonotypes hold more than 5.5% of the sample.

Broad study findings and their caveats: Because the sample size was small (n of about 30) and many of the analyses were exploratory, the results are meant to be hypothesis-generating. A pretreatment peripheral blood TCR clonality below the median was linked to improved progression-free and overall survival. Among patients with durable benefit, tumor-associated TCR clones showed greater expansion in peripheral blood 3 weeks after treatment started (n of about 20, p = 0.022).

In this chain, TRBV25-1 is recombined with TRBJ2-5; 13 junctional bases match TRBD2. This TCR was recovered from a man in his sixties or seventies with urothelial cancer. Sample: PBMCs, taken around atezolizumab (anti-PD-L1) treatment. The DNA reads as follows: TGTGCCAGCAGTGAATATGGACTAGCGGGAGATCCCCAGTACTTC. It is translated as CASSEYGLAGDPQYF.